Below are 12 T cell receptor beta chains sequenced from a single sample in a study of cytomegalovirus exposure and HLA in healthy donors. PCR primers comprised 60 Vbeta and 13 Jbeta primers. Produced via immunoSEQ multiplex PCR; TCRdb's table is partial and in-frame only. Among more than 200,000 clones listed, 75% to 80% were seen once. The sample consisted of PBMCs. These receptors all stem from a man between 18 and 35 years old in good health and CMV-seronegative.

The rearrangement links TRBV29-1 to TRBJ2-7, with D perhaps TRBD1 (6 bases). Trimming left V 3 bases short and J 2 bases short, with 14 bases between. CDR1 and CDR2 (germline): SQVTM, ANQGSEA. The CDR3 loop spans 14 amino acids. The CDR3 nucleotides read TGCAGCGTTGAGATCCCAGGGGTTACCTACGAGCAGTACTTC. Its protein product is CSVEIPGVTYEQYF.

The rearrangement uses TRBV5-1 and TRBJ2-5; TRBD1 agrees at 7 bases. With 4 bases clipped from V and 0 bases from J, the junction kept 6 bases outside the gene matches. This CDR3 comprises 15 residues. Germline V gene lookup returns CDR1 SGHRS and CDR2 YFSETQ. CDR3 in amino acids: CASSLEGTDQETQYF. In DNA form, the CDR3 reads TGCGCCAGCAGCCTGGAAGGGACAGACCAAGAGACCCAGTACTTC.

This clone was observed once. The J gene is TRBJ1-3, the V gene TRBV27; D call uncertain. This CDR3 comprises 15 residues. Trimming removed 6 bases at V and 4 bases at J, with 16 bases between. Germline CDR1 reads MNHEY; CDR2 reads SMNVEV (reference sequence). The CDR3: CASRALTALGNTIYF. CDR3 bases: TGTGCCAGCAGGGCATTGACTGCGCTGGGAAACACCATATATTTT.

In its sample, this clone was seen a few times. This chain joins TRBV7-9 and TRBJ1-1; TRBD1 agrees at 7 bases. Germline loops: CDR1 SEHNR, CDR2 FQNEAQ (reference sequence). After removal of 5 bases from V and 2 bases from J, the junction contained 2 bases not matched to a gene. CDR3 size: 13 residues. DNA for the CDR3: TGTGCCAGCAGCGGGGACAGCAACACTGAAGCTTTCTTT. This codes for CASSGDSNTEAFF.

V gene TRBV6-5 combines with J gene TRBJ2-7; 10 bases align to TRBD1. V shed 6 bases and J 3 bases; nucleotides not matched to a gene: 8. The CDR3 totals 15 residues. CDR1 and CDR2 (germline): MNHEY, SVGAGI. For the CDR3, the DNA is TGTGCCAGCAGGTCGGGACAGGGGACCCTCTACGAGCAGTACTTC. Amino acid sequence: CASRSGQGTLYEQYF.

The V and J genes are TRBV5-4 and TRBJ2-2; D is perhaps TRBD1 (5 bases). Germline CDR1 is SGHNT and CDR2 is YYREEE (reference sequence). This CDR3 is built from 15 residues. Trimming shortened V by 0 bases and J by 7 bases, and 13 bases separated the two germline ends. CDR3 protein: CASSLAQGAVGELFF. CDR3 nucleotides: TGTGCCAGCAGCTTGGCTCAAGGGGCGGTCGGGGAGCTGTTTTTT. Using reference TRBV5-4 and TRBJ2-2 for the parts outside the CDR3, the full variable domain is ETGVTQSPTHLIKTRGQQVTLRCSSQSGHNTVSWYQQALGQGPQFIFQYYREEENGRGNFPPRFSGLQFPNYSSELNVNALELDDSALYLCASSLAQGAVGELFFGEGSRLTVL.

This sequence joins TRBV11-3 and TRBJ2-2; 8 nucleotides match TRBD1. Per germline, CDR1 SGHNT and CDR2 YENEEA. J was trimmed by 5 bases and V by 4 bases; bases with no gene match: 6. The CDR3 has 15 amino acids. CDR3 in amino acids: CASSSADRVTGELFF. CDR3 DNA: TGTGCCAGCAGCTCAGCGGACAGGGTGACCGGGGAGCTGTTTTTT.

The rearrangement joins TRBV7-8 to TRBJ2-2, with 7 bases matching TRBD2. Germline V gene sequence: CDR1 SGHVS, CDR2 FQNEAQ. The V gene end was trimmed by 2 bases and the J gene end by 0 bases; junction bases not matched to a gene: 6. The CDR3 has 17 amino acids. CDR3 in amino acids: CASSLIGAGANTGELFF. The DNA of the CDR3 is TGTGCCAGCAGCTTAATCGGTGCGGGAGCGAACACCGGGGAGCTGTTTTTT. Based on the CDR3 plus reference TRBV7-8 and TRBJ2-2, the full variable domain is GAGVSQSPRYKVAKRGQDVALRCDPISGHVSLFWYQQALGQGPEFLTYFQNEAQLDKSGLPSDRFFAERPEGSVSTLKIQRTQQEDSAVYLCASSLIGAGANTGELFFGEGSRLTVL.

This clone was found a few times. The chain combines TRBV28 with TRBJ2-7, with unresolved D. Germline CDR1 and CDR2: MDHEN and SYDVKM. V was shortened by 5 bases and J by 1 base, with 12 bases between the two germline ends. The CDR3 contains 14 residues. Here the CDR3 DNA reads TGTGCCAGCAGTCCAGACACGGTTTCCTACGAGCAGTACTTC. It translates to CASSPDTVSYEQYF.

V usage is TRBV4-3 and J usage is TRBJ2-2, with D perhaps TRBD1 (6 bases). Trimming took 1 base from V and 6 from J, leaving 18 bases between them. The CDR3 consists of 17 residues. CDR1 is LGHNA, CDR2 YSLEER, per germline. CDR3 residues: CASSQVRDNEYAGELFF. The CDR3, as DNA: TGCGCCAGCAGCCAAGTCAGGGACAATGAGTACGCCGGGGAGCTGTTTTTT.

Turning to this clone: Other DNA sequences of this sample code for an identical CDR3. This CDR3 is CAVSGGRDDEAFF. The CDR3 coding sequence is TGTGCCGTCTCCGGGGGACGAGACGATGAAGCTTTCTTT. This chain connects TRBV10-3 to TRBJ1-1; TRBD1 might be the D (5 bases). V gave up 11 bases and J gave up 7 bases, with 20 bases separating them. The V gene's germline CDR1 is ENHRY and CDR2 SYGVKD. The CDR3 is 13 residues long.

This chain links TRBV5-1 with TRBJ2-2, with TRBD1 as a possible D gene (6 bases). This CDR3 region has 14 residues. Trimming left V 4 bases short and J 5 bases short, with 12 bases between. The V gene's germline CDR1 is SGHRS and CDR2 YFSETQ. The CDR3 is CASSVGQGTGELFF. In DNA form, the CDR3 reads TGCGCCAGCAGCGTCGGGCAGGGGACCGGGGAGCTGTTTTTT.